This TCR beta chain was observed in a study of neurological immune-mediated disorders. This sample's time point: technical triplicate 2. The cells used in sorted libraries, CD4+ or CD8+ T cells, numbered about a million. The CDR3 sequence is 13 residues long. Looked up from germline, CDR1 is SGHAT and CDR2 is FQNNGV. Between the trimmed V and J ends, which lost 10 bases and 1 base, there was a span of 11 bases. TCRdb processed the 5' RACE reads anew with MiXCR; each CDR3 protein has one entry. The table shows under 35,000 distinct CDR3 sequences, with approximately 12% occurring only once. This chain links TRBV11-2 with TRBJ1-3, with D unclear. The material sequenced was CD4+ T cells from blood. This clonotype was sampled from a female donor with HTLV-1-associated myelopathy (HAM/TSP). In DNA, the CDR3 is TGTGCCAACACTGTCCCATCTGGAAACACCATATATTTT. Its protein is CANTVPSGNTIYF.